This T cell receptor beta chain came from a study of molecular identifiers for immune sequencing clone quantification. There are many counts of this clonotype. Trimming removed 1 base from V and 5 bases from J, with 7 bases in between. The CDR3 has 14 residues. CDR1 is KGHDR and CDR2 is SFDVKD in the germline V gene. TCRdb reprocessed the PCR reads with MiXCR, giving one entry per CDR3 protein. This sample has 50,000 or so distinct CDR3 sequences, with almost 25% found just once. The receptor's source is a human donor in good health. Some libraries in this study had Jurkat cell RNA spiked in. The chain links TRBV24-1 to TRBJ2-2; TRBD2 might be the D (6 bases). The sequenced material came from naive CD8+ T cells from blood, with Jurkat cell RNA spiked in. The subset: FACS-sorted CD8+CD4-CCR7+CD45RA+ naive T cells. CDR3 sequence reads: CATSDFGSTGELFF. The CDR3 nucleotides are TGTGCCACCAGTGATTTCGGGAGTACCGGGGAGCTGTTTTTT.